These 18 T cell receptor beta chains were sequenced from one sample in a study of T cells in Graves' hyperthyroidism and ophthalmopathy. RNA transcripts provided the source from which TCR beta CDR3 regions were amplified. TCR CDR3 regions were first amplified by RT-PCR with HTBI primers. TCRdb reprocessed the multiplex PCR reads via MiXCR and lists one record per CDR3 protein. This sample has a few hundred thousand distinct CDR3 sequences, with roughly a sixth found just once. The source material was blood. Receptor source: a woman in her forties with Graves' ophthalmopathy.

There are many counts of this clonotype. The chain links TRBV29-1 to TRBJ2-7, with TRBD1 as a possible D gene (6 bases). Per the germline V gene, CDR1 is SQVTM and CDR2 is ANQGSEA. Trimming shortened V by 4 bases and J by 4 bases, and 14 bases separated the two germline ends. The CDR3 has 13 residues. CDR3 amino acids: CSVARDNTYEQYF. CDR3 DNA: TGCAGCGTTGCCCGGGACAACACTTACGAGCAGTACTTC.

This clonotype occurred many times. The genes are TRBV28 and TRBJ1-2; 10 bases match TRBD1. The CDR3 loop spans 13 amino acids. Germline V gene sequence: CDR1 MDHEN, CDR2 SYDVKM. V lost 8 bases and J lost 6; bases outside the gene matches: 6. The CDR3 spells CASRVGTGDGYTF. CDR3 DNA sequence: TGTGCCAGCCGCGTAGGGACAGGGGATGGCTACACCTTC.

This clonotype was seen repeatedly, ten times or more. The chain combines TRBV2 with TRBJ1-1; tentatively, D is TRBD1 (5 bases). Germline values: CDR1 SNHLY, CDR2 FYNNEI. Trimming shortened V by 4 bases and J by 4 bases, and 22 bases separated the two germline ends. This CDR3 comprises 17 residues. CDR3 amino acids: CASSALPGGVGGTEAFF. The CDR3 region has the DNA TGTGCCAGCAGTGCCCTCCCGGGAGGGGTCGGGGGCACTGAAGCTTTCTTT.

This clonotype was seen at least ten times. The chain joins TRBV2 to TRBJ2-3; 8 bases line up with TRBD2. Germline V gives CDR1 SNHLY, CDR2 FYNNEI. The CDR3 is 16 residues long. Trimming at V came to 1 base and at J to 2 bases, leaving 5 bases not matched to a gene. CDR3 sequence (DNA): TGTGCCAGCAGTGAAGATAGCGGGGCCTACACAGATACGCAGTATTTT. Translation gives CASSEDSGAYTDTQYF.

This clonotype was detected only a few times. This chain uses TRBV19 with TRBJ2-4; 7 bases are a match to TRBD1. CDR3 length: 14 residues. The V gene end was trimmed by 5 bases and the J gene end by 3 bases; junction bases not matched to a gene: 4. CDR1 is LNHDA and CDR2 is SQIVND in the germline V gene (reference sequence). The CDR3, as DNA: TGTGCCAGTAGTTTCCGGGACAGCAAAAACATTCAGTACTTC. Protein sequence: CASSFRDSKNIQYF.

In its sample, this clonotype was seen a few times. The chain is built from TRBV4-1 and TRBJ2-3; D uncertain. Germline V CDR1 and CDR2: MGHRA, YSYEKL. This CDR3 has 14 residues. Trimming shortened V by 1 base and J by 4 bases, and 9 bases separated the two germline ends. The CDR3 here is CASSQGTPPDTQYF. CDR3 nucleotides: TGCGCCAGCAGCCAAGGTACTCCCCCAGATACGCAGTATTTT.

Regarding this clonotype: This may arise from a read error, as a much more abundant clone is one base away. The chain recombines TRBV20-1 with TRBJ1-5; D may be TRBD1 (5 bases). The germline V gene has CDR1 DFQATT and CDR2 SNEGSKA (reference sequence). CDR3 length equals 12 residues. The CDR3 nucleotides read TGCAGTGCTAGTGGGGGAAATCGGCCCCAGCATTTT. This codes for CSASGGNRPQHF.

The chain combines TRBV24-1 with TRBJ2-2; 9 positions agree with TRBD1. From germline, CDR1 is KGHDR and CDR2 SFDVKD. Unmatched junction bases numbered 9, after V lost 4 bases and J lost 7 bases. This CDR3 has 16 residues. CDR3 loop: CATSDSGTGFFGELFF. The CDR3 DNA reads as TGTGCCACCAGTGACTCCGGGACAGGGTTCTTCGGGGAGCTGTTTTTT.

This clonotype was picked up many times. The rearrangement links TRBV20-1 to TRBJ2-1; D ambiguous. CDR1 DFQATT and CDR2 SNEGSKA come from the germline V gene (reference sequence). CDR3 length: 11 amino acids. V was cut by 8 bases and J by 7 bases, with 12 bases left in between. The CDR3 loop is CSRQTHNEQFF. In DNA, the CDR3 is TGCAGTCGCCAGACTCATAATGAGCAGTTCTTC.

The sample holds many counts of this clonotype. The chain's CDR3 is CASSPPTGGTEAFF. Written as DNA, the CDR3 is TGTGCCAGCAGCCCACCGACAGGGGGAACTGAAGCTTTCTTT. The chain combines TRBV3-1 with TRBJ1-1; 9 bases align to TRBD1. The CDR3 covers 14 residues. The V segment lost 4 bases and the J segment 5 bases; nucleotides outside the gene matches: 5. The germline gives CDR1 LGHDT, CDR2 YNNKEL (reference sequence).

The chain couples TRBV6-5 to TRBJ2-7; 7 nucleotides agree with TRBD1. The CDR3 covers 14 residues. The germline V gene has CDR1 MNHEY and CDR2 SVGAGI. Unmatched junction bases numbered 4, after V lost 3 bases and J lost 2 bases. The CDR3 DNA reads as TGTGCCAGCAGTTATGATACAGGGGCCTACGAGCAGTACTTC. This sequence encodes CASSYDTGAYEQYF.

The rearrangement joins TRBV4-1 to TRBJ1-5; D is ambiguous. Germline CDR1 is MGHRA and CDR2 is YSYEKL. Trimming pared 5 bases from V and 3 bases from J, leaving 11 bases between. The CDR3 loop spans 14 amino acids. For the CDR3, the DNA is TGCGCCAGCAGCACTCACACAATCAATCAGCCCCAGCATTTT. Translating gives CASSTHTINQPQHF.

At least ten counts were recorded for this clonotype. The chain carries TRBV30 and TRBJ1-6; 7 nucleotides agree with TRBD1. The CDR3 is 15 amino acids. The germline CDR1 and CDR2 sequences are GTSNPN and SVGIG (reference sequence). With V trimmed by 4 bases and J by 9 bases, 12 bases remained unmatched. The CDR3 spells CAWKYLDRLASPLHF. CDR3 bases: TGTGCCTGGAAATACTTGGACAGGCTCGCTTCACCCCTCCACTTT.

In its sample, this clonotype was seen many times. The V call is TRBV15, the J call TRBJ2-7; 8 bases agree with TRBD2. This CDR3 is 24 amino acids long. The germline CDR1 and CDR2 sequences are LNHNV and YYDKDF (reference sequence). V trimming: 0 bases; J trimming: 3 bases; junction bases outside the gene matches: 31. The CDR3: CATSRDIIEASGPSGRGPFYEQYF. As DNA, the CDR3 is TGTGCCACCAGCAGAGATATCATTGAGGCTAGTGGTCCCAGCGGGAGAGGTCCTTTCTACGAGCAGTACTTC.

The rearrangement links TRBV2 to TRBJ2-1; D unclear. This CDR3 has 15 residues. The V end was cut by 3 bases, the J end by 7 bases, with 16 bases between. Germline values: CDR1 SNHLY, CDR2 FYNNEI. As DNA, the CDR3 is TGTGCCAGCAGTGATCAAATTACCTTTTTGAATGAGCAGTTCTTC. Translated, it gives CASSDQITFLNEQFF.

This clonotype was picked up many times. This chain joins TRBV7-8 and TRBJ2-7; 8 bases agree with TRBD2. This CDR3 is built from 14 residues. Germline values: CDR1 SGHVS, CDR2 FQNEAQ. The junction had 8 bases not matched to a gene; V was cut back by 7 bases and J by 3 bases. CDR3 nucleotide sequence: TGTGCCAGCAAAAGTGGTGGGACTAGCTACGAGCAGTACTTC. This translates into CASKSGGTSYEQYF.

Many counts were recorded for this clonotype. The chain uses TRBV6-1 and TRBJ1-5; tentative D call: TRBD1 (5 bases). The V gene lost 6 bases and the J gene lost 6 bases, with 18 bases spanning the gap. In germline, CDR1 is MNHNS, CDR2 SASEGT. The CDR3 sequence is 15 residues long. CDR3 protein: CASSNGAGSGQPQHF. The CDR3 DNA reads TGTGCCAGCAGCAACGGGGCAGGCTCGGGTCAGCCCCAGCATTTT.

With respect to this clonotype: The junction departs from the called germline gene at one end, perhaps through a read error. The V and J genes are TRBV20-1 and TRBJ1-1, with D unresolved. The germline gives CDR1 DFQATT, CDR2 SNEGSKA (reference sequence). The CDR3 length is 12 residues. Here the CDR3 DNA reads TGCAGTGCTCGGACGGTTAACACTGAAGCTTTGTTT. Protein: CSARTVNTEALF.